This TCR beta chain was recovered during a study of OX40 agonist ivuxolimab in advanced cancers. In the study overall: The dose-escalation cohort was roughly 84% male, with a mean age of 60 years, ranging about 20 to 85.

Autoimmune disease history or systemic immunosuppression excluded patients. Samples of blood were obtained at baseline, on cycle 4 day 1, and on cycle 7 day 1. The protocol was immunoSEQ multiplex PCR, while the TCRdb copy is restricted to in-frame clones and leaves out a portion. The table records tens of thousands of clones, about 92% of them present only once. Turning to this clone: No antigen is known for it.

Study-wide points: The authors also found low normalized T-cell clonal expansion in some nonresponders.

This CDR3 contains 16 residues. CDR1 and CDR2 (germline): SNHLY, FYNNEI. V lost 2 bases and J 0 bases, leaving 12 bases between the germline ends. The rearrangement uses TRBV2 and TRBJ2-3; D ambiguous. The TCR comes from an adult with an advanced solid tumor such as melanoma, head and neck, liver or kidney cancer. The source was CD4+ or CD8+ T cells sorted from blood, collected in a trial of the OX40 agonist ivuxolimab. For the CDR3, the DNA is TGTGCCAGCAGTGAACACCTGAAGCTTAGCACAGATACGCAGTATTTT. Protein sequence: CASSEHLKLSTDTQYF.